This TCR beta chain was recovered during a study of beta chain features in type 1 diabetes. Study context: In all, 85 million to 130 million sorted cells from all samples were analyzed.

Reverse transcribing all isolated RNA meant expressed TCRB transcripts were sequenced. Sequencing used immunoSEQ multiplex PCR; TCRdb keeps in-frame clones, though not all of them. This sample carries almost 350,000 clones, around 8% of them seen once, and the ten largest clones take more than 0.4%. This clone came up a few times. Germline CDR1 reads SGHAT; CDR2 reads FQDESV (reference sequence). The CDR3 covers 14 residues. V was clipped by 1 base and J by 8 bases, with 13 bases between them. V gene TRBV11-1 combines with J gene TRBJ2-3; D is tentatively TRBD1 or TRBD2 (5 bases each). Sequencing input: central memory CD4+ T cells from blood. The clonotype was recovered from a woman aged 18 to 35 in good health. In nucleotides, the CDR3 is TGTGCCAGCAGCTTAGTTGGGGGAGTCCCTACGCAGTATTTT. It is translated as CASSLVGGVPTQYF.